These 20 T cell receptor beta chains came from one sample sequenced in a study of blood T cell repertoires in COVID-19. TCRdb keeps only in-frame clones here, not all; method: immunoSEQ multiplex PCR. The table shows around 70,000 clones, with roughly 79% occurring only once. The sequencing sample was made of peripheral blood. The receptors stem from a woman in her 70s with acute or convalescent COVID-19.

CDR3 loop: CASSVSVDYEQYF. CDR3 in DNA: TGTGCCAGCAGTGTTAGTGTTGACTACGAGCAGTACTTC. The chain couples TRBV28 to TRBJ2-7; D gene ambiguous. The CDR3 consists of 13 residues. Per germline, CDR1 MDHEN and CDR2 SYDVKM. The ends were cut back, 5 bases at V and 3 bases at J, with 11 bases in the middle.

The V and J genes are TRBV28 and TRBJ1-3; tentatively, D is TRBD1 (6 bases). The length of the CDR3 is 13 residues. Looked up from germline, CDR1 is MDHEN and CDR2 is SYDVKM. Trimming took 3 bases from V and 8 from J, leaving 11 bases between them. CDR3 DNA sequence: TGTGCCAGCAGTTTGTTACAGGGACACACCATATATTTT. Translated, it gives CASSLLQGHTIYF.

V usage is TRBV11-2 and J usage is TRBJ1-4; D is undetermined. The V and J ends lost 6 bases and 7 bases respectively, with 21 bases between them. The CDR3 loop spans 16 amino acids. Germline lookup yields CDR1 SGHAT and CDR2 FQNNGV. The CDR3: CASSPTLSGRSEKLFF. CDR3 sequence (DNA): TGTGCCAGCAGTCCTACTTTGTCCGGAAGGAGTGAAAAACTGTTTTTT.

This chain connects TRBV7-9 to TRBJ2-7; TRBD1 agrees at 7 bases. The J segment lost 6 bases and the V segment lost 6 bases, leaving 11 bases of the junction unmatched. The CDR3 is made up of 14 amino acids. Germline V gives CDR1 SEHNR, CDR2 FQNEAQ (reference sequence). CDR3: CASRGKGGAGEQYF. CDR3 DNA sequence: TGTGCCAGCAGAGGAAAAGGGGGCGCGGGCGAGCAGTACTTC.

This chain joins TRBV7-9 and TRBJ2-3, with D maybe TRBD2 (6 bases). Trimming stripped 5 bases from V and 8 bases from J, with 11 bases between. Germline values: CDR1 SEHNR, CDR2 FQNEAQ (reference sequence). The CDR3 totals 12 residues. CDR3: CASSPGTVTQYF. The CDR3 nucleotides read TGTGCCAGCAGCCCCGGGACTGTTACGCAGTATTTT.

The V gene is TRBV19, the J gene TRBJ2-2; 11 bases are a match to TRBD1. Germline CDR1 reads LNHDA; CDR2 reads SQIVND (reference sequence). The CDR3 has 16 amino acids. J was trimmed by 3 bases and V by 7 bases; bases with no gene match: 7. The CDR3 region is CASTERGQGDTGELFF. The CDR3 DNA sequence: TGTGCCAGTACCGAAAGGGGACAGGGGGACACCGGGGAGCTGTTTTTT.

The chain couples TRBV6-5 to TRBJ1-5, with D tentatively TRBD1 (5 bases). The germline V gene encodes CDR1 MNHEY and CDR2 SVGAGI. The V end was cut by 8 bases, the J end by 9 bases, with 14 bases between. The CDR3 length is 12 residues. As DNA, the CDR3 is TGTGCCAGCTCAAGGGGTCAGGGGCCCCAGCATTTT. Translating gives CASSRGQGPQHF.

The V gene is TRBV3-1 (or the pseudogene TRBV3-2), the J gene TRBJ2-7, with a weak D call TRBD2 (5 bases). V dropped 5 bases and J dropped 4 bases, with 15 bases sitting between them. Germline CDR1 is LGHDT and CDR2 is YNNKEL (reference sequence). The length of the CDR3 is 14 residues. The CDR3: CASSARMGEYEQYF. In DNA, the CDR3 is TGTGCCAGCAGCGCCCGAATGGGAGAGTACGAGCAGTACTTC.

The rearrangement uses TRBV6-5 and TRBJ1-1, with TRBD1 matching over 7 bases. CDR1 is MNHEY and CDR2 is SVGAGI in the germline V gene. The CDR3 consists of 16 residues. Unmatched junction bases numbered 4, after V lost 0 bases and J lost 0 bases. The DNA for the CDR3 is TGTGCCAGCAGTTACTCGACAGGGTCAATGAACACTGAAGCTTTCTTT. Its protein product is CASSYSTGSMNTEAFF.

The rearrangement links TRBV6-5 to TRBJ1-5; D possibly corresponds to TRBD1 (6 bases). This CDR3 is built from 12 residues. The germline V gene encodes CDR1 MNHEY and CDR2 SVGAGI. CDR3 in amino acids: CAIQGQDQPQHF. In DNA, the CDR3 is TGTGCTATTCAGGGGCAGGATCAGCCCCAGCATTTT.

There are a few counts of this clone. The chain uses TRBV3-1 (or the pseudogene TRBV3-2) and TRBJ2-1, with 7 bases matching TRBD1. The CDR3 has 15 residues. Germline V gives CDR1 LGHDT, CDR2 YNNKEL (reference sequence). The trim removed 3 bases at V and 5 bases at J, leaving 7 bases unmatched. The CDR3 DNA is TGTGCCAGCAGCCATCCAGCGACAGGGAACAATGAGCAGTTCTTC. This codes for CASSHPATGNNEQFF.

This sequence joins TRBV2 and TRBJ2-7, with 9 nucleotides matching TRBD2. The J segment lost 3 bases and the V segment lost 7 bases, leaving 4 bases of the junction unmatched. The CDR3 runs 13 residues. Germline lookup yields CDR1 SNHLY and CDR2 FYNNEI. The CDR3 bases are TGTGCCAGCACCTTGACTAGCGGCTACGAGCAGTACTTC. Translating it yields CASTLTSGYEQYF.

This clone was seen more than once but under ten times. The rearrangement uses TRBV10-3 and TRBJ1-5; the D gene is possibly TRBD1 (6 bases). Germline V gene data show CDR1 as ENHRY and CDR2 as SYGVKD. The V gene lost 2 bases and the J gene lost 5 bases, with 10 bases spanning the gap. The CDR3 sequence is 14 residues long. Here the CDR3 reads CAISERAGDQPQHF. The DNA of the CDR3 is TGTGCCATCAGTGAGAGGGCAGGGGATCAGCCCCAGCATTTT.

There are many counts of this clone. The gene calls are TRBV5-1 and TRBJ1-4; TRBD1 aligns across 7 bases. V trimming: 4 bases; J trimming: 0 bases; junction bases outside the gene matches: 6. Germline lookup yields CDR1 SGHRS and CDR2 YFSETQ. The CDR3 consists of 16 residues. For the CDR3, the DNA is TGCGCCAGCAGCACGGGACAGCCCGCAACTAATGAAAAACTGTTTTTT. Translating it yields CASSTGQPATNEKLFF.

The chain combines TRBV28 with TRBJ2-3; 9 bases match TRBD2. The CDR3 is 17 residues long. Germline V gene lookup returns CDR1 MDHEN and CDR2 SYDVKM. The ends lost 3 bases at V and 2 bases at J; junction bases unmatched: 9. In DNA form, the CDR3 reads TGTGCCAGCAGTTTGGCATCCGCGGGAGGGGACACAGATACGCAGTATTTT. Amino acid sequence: CASSLASAGGDTDTQYF.

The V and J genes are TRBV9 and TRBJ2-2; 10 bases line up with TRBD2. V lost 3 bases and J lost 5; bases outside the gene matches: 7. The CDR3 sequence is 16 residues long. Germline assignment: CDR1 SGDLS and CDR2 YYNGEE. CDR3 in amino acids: CASSARTSGSTGELFF. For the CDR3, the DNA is TGTGCCAGCAGCGCCCGGACTAGCGGATCGACCGGGGAGCTGTTTTTT.

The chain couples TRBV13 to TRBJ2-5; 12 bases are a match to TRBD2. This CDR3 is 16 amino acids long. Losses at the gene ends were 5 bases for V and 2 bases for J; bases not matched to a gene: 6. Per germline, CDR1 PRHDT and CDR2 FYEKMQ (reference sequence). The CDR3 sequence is CASSPAGLAGQETQYF. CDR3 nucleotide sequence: TGTGCCAGCAGCCCCGCCGGACTAGCGGGGCAAGAGACCCAGTACTTC.

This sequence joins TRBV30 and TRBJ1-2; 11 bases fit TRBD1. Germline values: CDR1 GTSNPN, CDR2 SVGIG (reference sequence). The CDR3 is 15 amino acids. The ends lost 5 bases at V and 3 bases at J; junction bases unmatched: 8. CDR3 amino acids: CAWAPWDRGDYGYTF. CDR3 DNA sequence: TGTGCCTGGGCCCCTTGGGACAGGGGGGACTATGGCTACACCTTC.

In DNA form, the CDR3 reads TGCGCCAGCAGCTTGAGGGCAGGTACGCTTCAACGGGGCTACGAGCAGTACTTC. Translated: CASSLRAGTLQRGYEQYF. The chain uses TRBV5-1 and TRBJ2-7; tentative D call: TRBD2 (5 bases). Germline CDR1 reads SGHRS; CDR2 reads YFSETQ. The CDR3 is 18 residues long. Trimming cost V 1 base and J 3 bases, with 23 bases left between them.

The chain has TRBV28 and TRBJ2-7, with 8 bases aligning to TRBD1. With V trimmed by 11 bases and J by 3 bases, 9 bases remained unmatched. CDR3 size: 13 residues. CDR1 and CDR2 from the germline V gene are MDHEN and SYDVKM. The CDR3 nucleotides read TGTGCCTCTCAGGGGGCGAACTACTACGAGCAGTACTTC. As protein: CASQGANYYEQYF.